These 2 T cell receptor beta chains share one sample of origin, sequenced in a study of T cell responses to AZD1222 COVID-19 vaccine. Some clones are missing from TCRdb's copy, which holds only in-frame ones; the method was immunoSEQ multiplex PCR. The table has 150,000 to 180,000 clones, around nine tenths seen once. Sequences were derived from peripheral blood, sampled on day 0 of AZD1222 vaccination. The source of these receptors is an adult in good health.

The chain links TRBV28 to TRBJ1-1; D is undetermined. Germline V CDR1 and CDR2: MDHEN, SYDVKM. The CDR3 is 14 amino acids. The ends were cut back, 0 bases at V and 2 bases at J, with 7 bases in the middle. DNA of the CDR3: TGTGCCAGCAGTTTATGGCGACAAAACACTGAAGCTTTCTTT. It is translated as CASSLWRQNTEAFF.

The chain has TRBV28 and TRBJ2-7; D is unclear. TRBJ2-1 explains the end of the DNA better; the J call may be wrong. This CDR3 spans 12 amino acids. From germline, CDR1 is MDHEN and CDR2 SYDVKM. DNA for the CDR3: TGTGCCAGCAGGCCCGAAAGAAAGGGACAGTTCTTC. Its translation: CASRPERKGQFF.